The rows below give T cell receptor beta chains drawn from one sample of a study of patients and donors after allogeneic stem cell transplantation. Via MiXCR, TCRdb re-called the RT-PCR reads, giving one row per CDR3 protein. The sample lists about 410,000 distinct CDR3 sequences, 16% occurring once. The sample was blood, either unsorted or a sorted T cell fraction (not recorded which). The receptor set was obtained from a human donor who was either an allogeneic HSCT recipient or a stem cell or donor lymphocyte infusion donor (not recorded which). It is not recorded whose cells these are; they may come from a transplant donor. The CDR3 runs from the conserved cysteine through the conserved F or W. A D gene is named only where the DNA matches it firmly. Not all rows give a size; the values are once, few, many and, for expanded clones, a class.

DNA	CDR3	size	D	J	V
TGTGCAGTCCCCCCCAGCGGGAGGGCCAATGAGCAGTTCTTC	CAVPPSGRANEQFF	few	TRBD2	TRBJ2-1	TRBV6-1
TGTGCCAGCAGTTCCCCTGTCCGCGCCAAGACCCAGTACTTC	CASSSPVRAKTQYF	few	.	TRBJ2-5	TRBV6-5
TGCAGTGTGCAAGGGGACACTGAAGCTTTCTTT	CSVQGDTEAFF	few	.	TRBJ1-1	TRBV20-1
TGTGCCAGCAGTTACAGCATTGGGGGCGCGGATTTTAGGAACACTGAAGCTTTCTTT	CASSYSIGGADFRNTEAFF	.	.	TRBJ1-1	TRBV6-5
TGTGCCACCAGTGACCCCGGTTTGGGTGGGCAGTATTTT	CATSDPGLGGQYF	.	.	TRBJ2-3	TRBV24-1
TGTGCCAGCAGCGTACCCCTGGACGGGCAAGAGACCCAGTACTTC	CASSVPLDGQETQYF	few	.	TRBJ2-5	TRBV9
TGTGCCAACTCGGACAGGCAACAAGAGACCCAGTACTTC	CANSDRQQETQYF	few	TRBD1	TRBJ2-5	TRBV6-1
TGCGCCAGCAGGACTGACAACAGGGTTGGCTACACCTTC	CASRTDNRVGYTF	.	.	TRBJ1-2	TRBV5-1
TGTGCCAGCAGCTACGGGGGGGATACGCAGTATTTT	CASSYGGDTQYF	.	TRBD2	TRBJ2-3	TRBV9
TGTGCCAGCAGCTTGGTTAGGGGCGGGGCGGACTATGGCTACACCTTC	CASSLVRGGADYGYTF	.	.	TRBJ1-2	TRBV5-5
TGTGCCACCGGGACAGGGGACGAGCAGTACTTC	CATGTGDEQYF	.	TRBD1	TRBJ2-7	TRBV19
TGCAGCGTGGCGACTAGCAAGGTGAAAGAGACCCAGTACTTC	CSVATSKVKETQYF	.	TRBD2	TRBJ2-5	TRBV29-1
TGTGCCACTAGACCGGGACAGGGTAACACTGAAGCTTTCTTT	CATRPGQGNTEAFF	.	TRBD1	TRBJ1-1	TRBV15
TGTGCCAGCAGCAGTACCGGGACAGGGGAATACATTCAGTACTTC	CASSSTGTGEYIQYF	few	TRBD1	TRBJ2-4	TRBV28
TGTGCCAGCAGGAGAGGGTACAACGAGCAGTACTTC	CASRRGYNEQYF	few	.	TRBJ2-7	TRBV27
TGCGCCAGCAGCCAAGAAATCCCAGGCTCTCTCTCTGGAAACACCATATATTTT	CASSQEIPGSLSGNTIYF	.	.	TRBJ1-3	TRBV4-1